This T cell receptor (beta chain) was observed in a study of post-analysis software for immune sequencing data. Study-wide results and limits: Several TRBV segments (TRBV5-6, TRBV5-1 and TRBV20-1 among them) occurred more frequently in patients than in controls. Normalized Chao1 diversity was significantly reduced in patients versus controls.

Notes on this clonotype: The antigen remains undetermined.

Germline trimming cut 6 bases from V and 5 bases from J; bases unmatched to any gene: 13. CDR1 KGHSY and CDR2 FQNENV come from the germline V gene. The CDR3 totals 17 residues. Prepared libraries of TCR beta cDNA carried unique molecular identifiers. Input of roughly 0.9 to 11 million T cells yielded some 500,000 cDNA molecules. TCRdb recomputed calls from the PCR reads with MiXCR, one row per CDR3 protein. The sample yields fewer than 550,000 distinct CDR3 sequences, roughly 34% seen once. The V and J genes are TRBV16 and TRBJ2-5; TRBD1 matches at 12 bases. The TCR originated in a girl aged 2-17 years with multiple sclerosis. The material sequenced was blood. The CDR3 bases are TGTGCCAGCAGACGGGACAGGGGGCACCTCCGGGGCGAGACCCAGTACTTC. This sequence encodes CASRRDRGHLRGETQYF. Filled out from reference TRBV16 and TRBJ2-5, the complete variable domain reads GEEVAQTPKHLVRGEGQKAKLYCAPIKGHSYVFWYQQVLKNEFKFLISFQNENVFDETGMPKERFSAKCLPNSPCSLEIQATKLEDSAVYFCASRRDRGHLRGETQYFGPGTRLLVL.